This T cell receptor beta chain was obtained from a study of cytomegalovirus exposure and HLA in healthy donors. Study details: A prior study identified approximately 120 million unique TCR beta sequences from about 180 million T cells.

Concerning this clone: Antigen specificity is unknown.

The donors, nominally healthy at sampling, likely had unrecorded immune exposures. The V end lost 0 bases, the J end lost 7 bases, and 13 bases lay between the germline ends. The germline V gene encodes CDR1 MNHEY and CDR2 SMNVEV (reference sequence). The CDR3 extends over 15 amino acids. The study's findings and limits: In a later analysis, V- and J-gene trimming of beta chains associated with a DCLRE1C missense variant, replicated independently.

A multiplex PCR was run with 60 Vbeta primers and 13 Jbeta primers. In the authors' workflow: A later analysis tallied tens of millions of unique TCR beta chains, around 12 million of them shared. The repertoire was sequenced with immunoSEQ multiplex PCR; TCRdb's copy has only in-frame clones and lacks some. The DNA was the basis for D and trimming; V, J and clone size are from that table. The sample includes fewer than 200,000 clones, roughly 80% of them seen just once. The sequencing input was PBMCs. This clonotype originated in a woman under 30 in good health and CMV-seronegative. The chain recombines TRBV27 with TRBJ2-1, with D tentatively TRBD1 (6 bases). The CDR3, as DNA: TGTGCCAGCAGTTTATCACCAGGGGCCCATAATGAGCAGTTCTTC. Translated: CASSLSPGAHNEQFF.